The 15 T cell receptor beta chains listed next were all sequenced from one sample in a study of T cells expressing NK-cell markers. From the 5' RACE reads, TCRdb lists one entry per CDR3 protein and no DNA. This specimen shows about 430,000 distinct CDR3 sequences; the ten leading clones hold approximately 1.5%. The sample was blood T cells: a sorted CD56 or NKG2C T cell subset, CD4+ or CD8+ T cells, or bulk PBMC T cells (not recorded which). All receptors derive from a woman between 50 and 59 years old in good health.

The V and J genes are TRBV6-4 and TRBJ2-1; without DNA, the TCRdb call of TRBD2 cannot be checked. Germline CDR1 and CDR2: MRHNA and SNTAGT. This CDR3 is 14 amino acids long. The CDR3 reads CASSTSGMYNEQFF.

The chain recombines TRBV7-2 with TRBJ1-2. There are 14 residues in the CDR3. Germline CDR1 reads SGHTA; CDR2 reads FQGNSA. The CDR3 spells CASSRDGPGRGYTF.

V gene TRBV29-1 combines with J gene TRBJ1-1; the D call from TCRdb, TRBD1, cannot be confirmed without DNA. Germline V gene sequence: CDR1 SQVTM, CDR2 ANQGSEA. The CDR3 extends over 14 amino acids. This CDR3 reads CSVQAGTKNTEAFF.

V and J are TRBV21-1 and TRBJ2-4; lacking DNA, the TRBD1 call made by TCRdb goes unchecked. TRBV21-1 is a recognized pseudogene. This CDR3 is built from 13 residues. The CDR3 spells CASSKRGGSGPYF.

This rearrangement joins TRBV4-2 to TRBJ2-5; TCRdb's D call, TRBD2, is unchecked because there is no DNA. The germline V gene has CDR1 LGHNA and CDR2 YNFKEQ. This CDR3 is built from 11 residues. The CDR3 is CASREGATQYF.

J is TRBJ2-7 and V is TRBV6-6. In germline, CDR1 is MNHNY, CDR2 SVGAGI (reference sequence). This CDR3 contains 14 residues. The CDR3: CASSYSGAVGEQYF.

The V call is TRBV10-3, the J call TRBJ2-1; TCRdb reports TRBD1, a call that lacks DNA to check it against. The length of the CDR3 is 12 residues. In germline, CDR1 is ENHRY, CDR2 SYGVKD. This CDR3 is CAISFDRDEQFF.

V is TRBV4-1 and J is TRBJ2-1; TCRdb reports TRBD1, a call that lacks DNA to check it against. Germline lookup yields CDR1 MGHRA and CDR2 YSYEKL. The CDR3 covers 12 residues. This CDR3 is CASSRAGGKQFF.

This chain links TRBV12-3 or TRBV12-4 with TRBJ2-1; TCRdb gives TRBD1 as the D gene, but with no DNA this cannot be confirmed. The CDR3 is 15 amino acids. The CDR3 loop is CASLTRDREEGEQFF.

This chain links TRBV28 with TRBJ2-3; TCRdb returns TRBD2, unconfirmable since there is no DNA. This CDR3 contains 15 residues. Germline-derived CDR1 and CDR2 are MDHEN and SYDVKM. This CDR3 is CASSSPPRIVDTQYF.

CDR3 in amino acids: CSARATGGKTFSGANVLTF. The V call is TRBV20-1, the J call TRBJ2-6; checking the TCRdb D call of TRBD1 is not possible without DNA. Germline lookup yields CDR1 DFQATT and CDR2 SNEGSKA (reference sequence). The length of the CDR3 is 19 residues.

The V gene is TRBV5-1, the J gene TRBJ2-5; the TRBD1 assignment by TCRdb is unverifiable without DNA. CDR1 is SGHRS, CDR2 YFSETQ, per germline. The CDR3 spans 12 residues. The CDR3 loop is CASSTGEGTQYF.

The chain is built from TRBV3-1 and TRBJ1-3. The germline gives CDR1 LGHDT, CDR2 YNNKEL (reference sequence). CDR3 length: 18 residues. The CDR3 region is CASSQARQAQSSGNTIYF.

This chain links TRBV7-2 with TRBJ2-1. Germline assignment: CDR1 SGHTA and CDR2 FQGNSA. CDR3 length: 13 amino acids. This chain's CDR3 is CASSLEDRAMAFF.

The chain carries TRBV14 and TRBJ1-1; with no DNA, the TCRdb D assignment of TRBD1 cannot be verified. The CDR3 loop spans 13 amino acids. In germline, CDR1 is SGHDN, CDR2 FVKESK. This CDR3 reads CASSNQGRSEAFF. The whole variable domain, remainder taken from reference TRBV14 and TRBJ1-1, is EAGVTQFPSHSVIEKGQTVTLRCDPISGHDNLYWYRRVMGKEIKFLLHFVKESKQDESGMPNNRFLAERTGGTYSTLKVQPAELEDSGVYFCASSNQGRSEAFFGQGTRLTVV.